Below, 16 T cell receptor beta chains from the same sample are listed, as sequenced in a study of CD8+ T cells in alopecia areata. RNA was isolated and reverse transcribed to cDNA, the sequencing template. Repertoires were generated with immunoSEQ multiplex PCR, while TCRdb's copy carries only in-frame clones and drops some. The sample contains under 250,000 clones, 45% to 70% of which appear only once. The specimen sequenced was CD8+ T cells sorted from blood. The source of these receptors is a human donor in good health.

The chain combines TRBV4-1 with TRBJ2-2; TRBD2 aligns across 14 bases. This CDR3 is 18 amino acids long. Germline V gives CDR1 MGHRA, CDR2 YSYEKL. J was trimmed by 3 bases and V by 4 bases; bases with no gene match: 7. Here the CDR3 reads CASSLGTSGGTHTGELFF. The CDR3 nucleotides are TGCGCCAGCAGCCTAGGGACTAGCGGGGGAACACACACCGGGGAGCTGTTTTTT.

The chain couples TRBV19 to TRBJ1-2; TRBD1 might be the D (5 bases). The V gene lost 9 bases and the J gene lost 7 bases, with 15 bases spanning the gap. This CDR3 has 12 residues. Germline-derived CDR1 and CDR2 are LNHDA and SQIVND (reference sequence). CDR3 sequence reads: CARPHRDSGYTF. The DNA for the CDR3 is TGTGCCAGACCACACCGGGACTCTGGCTACACCTTC.

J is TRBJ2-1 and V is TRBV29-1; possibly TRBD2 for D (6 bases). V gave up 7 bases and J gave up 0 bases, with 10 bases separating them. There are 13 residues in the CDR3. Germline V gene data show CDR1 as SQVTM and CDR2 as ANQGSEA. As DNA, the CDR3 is TGCAGCGCCGCGACTAGCTCCTACAATGAGCAGTTCTTC. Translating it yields CSAATSSYNEQFF.

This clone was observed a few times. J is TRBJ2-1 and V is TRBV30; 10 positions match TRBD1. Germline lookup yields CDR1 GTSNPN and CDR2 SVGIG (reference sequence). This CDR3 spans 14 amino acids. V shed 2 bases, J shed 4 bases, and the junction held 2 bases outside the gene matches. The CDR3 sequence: CAWSWDRGYNEQFF. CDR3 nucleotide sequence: TGTGCCTGGAGTTGGGACAGGGGTTACAATGAGCAGTTCTTC. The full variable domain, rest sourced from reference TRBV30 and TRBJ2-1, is SQTIHQWPATLVQPVGSPLSLECTVEGTSNPNLYWYRQAAGRGLQLLFYSVGIGQISSEVPQNLSASRPQDRQFILSSKKLLLSDSGFYLCAWSWDRGYNEQFFGPGTRLTVL.

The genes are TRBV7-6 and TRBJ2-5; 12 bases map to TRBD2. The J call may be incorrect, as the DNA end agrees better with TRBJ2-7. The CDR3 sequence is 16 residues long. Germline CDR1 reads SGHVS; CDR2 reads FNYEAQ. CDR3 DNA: TGTGCCAGCAGCCTTACTAGCGGGGGGCCTTTCTACGAGCAGTACTTC. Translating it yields CASSLTSGGPFYEQYF.

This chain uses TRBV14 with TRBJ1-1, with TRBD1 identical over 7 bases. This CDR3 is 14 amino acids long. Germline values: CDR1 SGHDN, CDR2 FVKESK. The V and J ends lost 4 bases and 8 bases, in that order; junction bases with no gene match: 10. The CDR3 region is CASSPNLWTGEAFF. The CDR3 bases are TGTGCCAGCAGCCCTAACCTGTGGACAGGAGAAGCTTTCTTT.

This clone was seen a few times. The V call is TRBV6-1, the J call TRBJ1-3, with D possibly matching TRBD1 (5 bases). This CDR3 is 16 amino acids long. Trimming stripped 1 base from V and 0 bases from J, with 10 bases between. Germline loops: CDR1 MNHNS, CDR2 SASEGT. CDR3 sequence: CASSEGIGTSGNTIYF. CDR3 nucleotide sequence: TGTGCCAGCAGTGAAGGGATAGGGACCTCTGGAAACACCATATATTTT.

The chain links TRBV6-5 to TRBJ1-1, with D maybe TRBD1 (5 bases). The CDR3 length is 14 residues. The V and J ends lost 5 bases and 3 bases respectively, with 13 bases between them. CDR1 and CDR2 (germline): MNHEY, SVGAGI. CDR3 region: CASSPGRLYTEAFF. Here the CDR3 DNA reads TGTGCCAGCAGTCCAGGGAGACTATACACTGAAGCTTTCTTT.

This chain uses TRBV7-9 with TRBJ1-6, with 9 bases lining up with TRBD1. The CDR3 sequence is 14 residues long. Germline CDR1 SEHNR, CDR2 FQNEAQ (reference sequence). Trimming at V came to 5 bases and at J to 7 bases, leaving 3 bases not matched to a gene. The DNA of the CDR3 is TGTGCCAGCAGCCGGGACAGGGAAAATTCACCCCTCCACTTT. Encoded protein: CASSRDRENSPLHF.

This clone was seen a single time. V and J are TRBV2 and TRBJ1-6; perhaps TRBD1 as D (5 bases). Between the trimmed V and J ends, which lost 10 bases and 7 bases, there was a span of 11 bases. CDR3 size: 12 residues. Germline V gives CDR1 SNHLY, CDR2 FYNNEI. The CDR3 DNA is TGTGCCACGCGGGACTCCAATTCACCCCTCCACTTT. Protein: CATRDSNSPLHF.

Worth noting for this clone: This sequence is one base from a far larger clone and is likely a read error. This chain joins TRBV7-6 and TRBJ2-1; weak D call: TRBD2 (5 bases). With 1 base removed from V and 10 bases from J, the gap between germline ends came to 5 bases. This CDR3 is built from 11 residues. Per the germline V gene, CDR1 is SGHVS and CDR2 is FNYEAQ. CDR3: CASSLGGEQFF. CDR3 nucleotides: TGTGCCAGCAGCTTAGGAGGGGAGCAGTTCTTC.

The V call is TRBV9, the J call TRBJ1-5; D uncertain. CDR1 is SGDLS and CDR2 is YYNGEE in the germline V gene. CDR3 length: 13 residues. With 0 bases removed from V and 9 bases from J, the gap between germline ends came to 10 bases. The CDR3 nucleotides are TGTGCCAGCAGCGTAGCGGTGTCGGGGCCCCAGCATTTT. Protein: CASSVAVSGPQHF.

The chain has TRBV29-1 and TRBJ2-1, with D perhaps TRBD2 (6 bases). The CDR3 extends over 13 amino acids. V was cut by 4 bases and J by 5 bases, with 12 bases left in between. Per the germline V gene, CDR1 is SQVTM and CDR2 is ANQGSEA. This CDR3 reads CSVAGGGDNEQFF. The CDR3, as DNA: TGCAGCGTTGCCGGGGGTGGTGACAATGAGCAGTTCTTC.

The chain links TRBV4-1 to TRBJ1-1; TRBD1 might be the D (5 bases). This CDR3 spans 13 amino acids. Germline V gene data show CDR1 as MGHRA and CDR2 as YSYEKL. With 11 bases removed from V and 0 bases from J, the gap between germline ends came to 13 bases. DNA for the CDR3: TGCGCCTGCCGGGACCCCATGAACACTGAAGCTTTCTTT. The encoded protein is CACRDPMNTEAFF.

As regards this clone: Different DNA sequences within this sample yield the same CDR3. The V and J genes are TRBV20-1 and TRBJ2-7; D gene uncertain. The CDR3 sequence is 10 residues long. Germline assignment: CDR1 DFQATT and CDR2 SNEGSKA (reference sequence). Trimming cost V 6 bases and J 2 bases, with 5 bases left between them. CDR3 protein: CSASPYEQYF. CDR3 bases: TGCAGTGCAAGCCCCTACGAGCAGTACTTC.

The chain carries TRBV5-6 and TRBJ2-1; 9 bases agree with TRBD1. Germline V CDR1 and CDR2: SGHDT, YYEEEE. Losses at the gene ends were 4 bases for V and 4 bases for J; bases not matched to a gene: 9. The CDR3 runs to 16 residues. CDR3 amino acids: CASSASGTGIYNEQFF. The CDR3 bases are TGTGCCAGCAGCGCGTCCGGGACAGGGATATACAATGAGCAGTTCTTC.